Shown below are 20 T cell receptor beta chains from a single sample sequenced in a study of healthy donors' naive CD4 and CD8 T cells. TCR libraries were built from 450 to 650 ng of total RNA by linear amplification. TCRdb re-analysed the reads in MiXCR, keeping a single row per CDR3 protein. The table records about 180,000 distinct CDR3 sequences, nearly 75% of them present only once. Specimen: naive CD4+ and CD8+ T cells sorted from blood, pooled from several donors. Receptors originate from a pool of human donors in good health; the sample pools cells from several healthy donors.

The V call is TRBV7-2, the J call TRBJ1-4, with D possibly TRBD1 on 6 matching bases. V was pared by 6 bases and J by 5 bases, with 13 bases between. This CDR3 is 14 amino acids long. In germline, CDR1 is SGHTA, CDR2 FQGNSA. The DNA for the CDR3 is TGTGCCAGCAGAGGGGGGACCTCAAATGAAAAACTGTTTTTT. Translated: CASRGGTSNEKLFF.

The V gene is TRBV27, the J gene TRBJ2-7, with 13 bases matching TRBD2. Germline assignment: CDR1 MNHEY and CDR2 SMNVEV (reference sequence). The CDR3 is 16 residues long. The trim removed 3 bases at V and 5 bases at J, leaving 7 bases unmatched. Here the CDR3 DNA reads TGTGCCAGCAGTTTCGGACTAGCGGGAGATCCCCACGAGCAGTACGTC. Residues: CASSFGLAGDPHEQYV.

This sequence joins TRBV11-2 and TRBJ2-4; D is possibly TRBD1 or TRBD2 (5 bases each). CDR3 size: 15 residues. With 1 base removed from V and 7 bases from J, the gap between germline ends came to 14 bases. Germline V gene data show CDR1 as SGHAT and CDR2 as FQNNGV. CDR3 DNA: TGTGCCAGCAGCTTAGGGTCTAGGGGCGGGAACATTCAGTACTTC. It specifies CASSLGSRGGNIQYF.

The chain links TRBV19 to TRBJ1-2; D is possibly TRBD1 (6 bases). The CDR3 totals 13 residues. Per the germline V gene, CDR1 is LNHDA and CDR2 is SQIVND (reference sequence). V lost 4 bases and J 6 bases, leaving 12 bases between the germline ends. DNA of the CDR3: TGTGCCAGTAGTACTTGGACAGCAGATGGCTACACCTTC. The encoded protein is CASSTWTADGYTF.

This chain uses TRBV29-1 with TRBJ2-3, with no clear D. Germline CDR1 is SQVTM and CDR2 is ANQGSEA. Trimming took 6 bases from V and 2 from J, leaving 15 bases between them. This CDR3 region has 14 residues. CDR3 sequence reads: CSVAKRPYTDTQYF. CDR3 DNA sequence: TGCAGCGTAGCAAAGAGACCTTACACAGATACGCAGTATTTT.

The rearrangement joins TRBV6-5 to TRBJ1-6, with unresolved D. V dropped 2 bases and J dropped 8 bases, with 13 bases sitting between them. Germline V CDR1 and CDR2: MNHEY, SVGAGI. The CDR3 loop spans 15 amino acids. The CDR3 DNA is TGTGCCAGCAGTTACATAGATAGGGTGGATTCACCCCTCCACTTT. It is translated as CASSYIDRVDSPLHF.

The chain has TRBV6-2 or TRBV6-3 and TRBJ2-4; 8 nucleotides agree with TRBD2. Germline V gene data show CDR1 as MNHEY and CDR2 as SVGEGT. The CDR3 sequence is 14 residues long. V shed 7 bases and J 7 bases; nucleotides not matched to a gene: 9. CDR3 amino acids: CASTISGIGNIQYF. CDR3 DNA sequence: TGTGCCAGCACCATTAGCGGGATTGGGAACATTCAGTACTTC.

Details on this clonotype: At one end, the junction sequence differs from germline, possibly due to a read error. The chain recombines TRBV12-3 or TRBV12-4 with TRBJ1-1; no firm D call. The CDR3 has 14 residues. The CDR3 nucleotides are TGTGCCAGCAGATTAGGACCTACGAACACTGAAGCTTTCTTT. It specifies CASRLGPTNTEAFF.

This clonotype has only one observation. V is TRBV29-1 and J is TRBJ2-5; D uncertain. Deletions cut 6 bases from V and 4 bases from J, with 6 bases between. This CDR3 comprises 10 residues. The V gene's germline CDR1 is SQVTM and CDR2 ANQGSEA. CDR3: CSVDGETQYF. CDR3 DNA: TGCAGCGTAGACGGAGAGACCCAGTACTTC.

The CDR3 sequence: CASSYPPNTEAFF. In DNA, the CDR3 is TGTGCCAGCAGTTACCCCCCAAACACTGAAGCTTTCTTT. The chain couples TRBV6-2 or TRBV6-3 to TRBJ1-1; D not certain. Germline V gene sequence: CDR1 MNHEY, CDR2 SVGEGT. With 2 bases removed from V and 2 bases from J, the gap between germline ends came to 6 bases. The CDR3 is 13 residues long.

The CDR3 region has the DNA TGCAGCGTTGAATTAGGGGAACGGCAACCTTACGAGCAGTACTTC. Encoded protein: CSVELGERQPYEQYF. The rearrangement uses TRBV29-1 and TRBJ2-7; D is perhaps TRBD1 (5 bases). V was cut by 2 bases and J by 4 bases, with 18 bases left in between. The CDR3 sequence is 15 residues long. CDR1 and CDR2 (germline): SQVTM, ANQGSEA.

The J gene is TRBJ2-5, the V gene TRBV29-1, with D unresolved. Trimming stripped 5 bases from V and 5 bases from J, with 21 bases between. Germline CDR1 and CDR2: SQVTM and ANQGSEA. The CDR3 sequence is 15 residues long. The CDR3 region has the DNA TGCAGCGTTCGCGTGGGCAGCCGACTGGGGGAGACCCAGTACTTC. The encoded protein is CSVRVGSRLGETQYF. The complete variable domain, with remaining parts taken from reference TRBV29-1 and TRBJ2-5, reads SAVISQKPSRDICQRGTSLTIQCQVDSQVTMMFWYRQQPGQSLTLIATANQGSEATYESGFVIDKFPISRPNLTFSTLTVSNMSPEDSSIYLCSVRVGSRLGETQYFGPGTRLLVL.

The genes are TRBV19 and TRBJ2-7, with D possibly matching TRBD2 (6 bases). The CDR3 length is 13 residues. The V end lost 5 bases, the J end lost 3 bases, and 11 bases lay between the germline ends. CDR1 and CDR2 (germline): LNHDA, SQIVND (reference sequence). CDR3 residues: CASSAGRVYEQYF. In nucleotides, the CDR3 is TGTGCCAGTAGTGCGGGACGGGTCTACGAGCAGTACTTC.

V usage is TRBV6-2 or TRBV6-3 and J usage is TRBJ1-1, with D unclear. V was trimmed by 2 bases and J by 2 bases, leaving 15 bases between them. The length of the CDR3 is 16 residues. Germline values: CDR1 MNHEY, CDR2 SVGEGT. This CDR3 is CASSYLFADINTEAFF. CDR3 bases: TGTGCCAGCAGTTACCTATTTGCGGATATTAACACTGAAGCTTTCTTT.

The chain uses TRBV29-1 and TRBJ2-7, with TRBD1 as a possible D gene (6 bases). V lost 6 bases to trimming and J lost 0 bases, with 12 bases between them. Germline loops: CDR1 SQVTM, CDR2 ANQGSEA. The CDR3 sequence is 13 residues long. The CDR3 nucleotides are TGCAGCGTCCGGGACATTAGCTCCTACGAGCAGTACTTC. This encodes CSVRDISSYEQYF.

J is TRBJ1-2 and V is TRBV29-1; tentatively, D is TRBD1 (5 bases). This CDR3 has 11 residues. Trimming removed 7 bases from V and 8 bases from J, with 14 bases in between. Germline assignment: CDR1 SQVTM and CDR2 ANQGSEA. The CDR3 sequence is CSATPGNGYTF. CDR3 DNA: TGCAGCGCAACCCCAGGGAACGGCTACACCTTC.

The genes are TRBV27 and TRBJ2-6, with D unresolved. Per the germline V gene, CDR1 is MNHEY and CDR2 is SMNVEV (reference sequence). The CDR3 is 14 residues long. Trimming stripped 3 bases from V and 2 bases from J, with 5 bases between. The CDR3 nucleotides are TGTGCCAGCAGTTTTGGTGCTGGGGCCAACGTCCTGACTTTC. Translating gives CASSFGAGANVLTF. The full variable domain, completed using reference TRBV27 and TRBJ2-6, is EAQVTQNPRYLITVTGKKLTVTCSQNMNHEYMSWYRQDPGLGLRQIYYSMNVEVTDKGDVPEGYKVSRKEKRNFPLILESPSPNQTSLYFCASSFGAGANVLTFGAGSRLTVL.

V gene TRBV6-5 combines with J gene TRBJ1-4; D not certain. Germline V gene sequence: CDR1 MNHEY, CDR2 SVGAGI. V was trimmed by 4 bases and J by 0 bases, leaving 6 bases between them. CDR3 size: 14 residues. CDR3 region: CASSLSTTNEKLFF. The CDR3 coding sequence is TGTGCCAGCAGTTTGAGCACAACTAATGAAAAACTGTTTTTT.

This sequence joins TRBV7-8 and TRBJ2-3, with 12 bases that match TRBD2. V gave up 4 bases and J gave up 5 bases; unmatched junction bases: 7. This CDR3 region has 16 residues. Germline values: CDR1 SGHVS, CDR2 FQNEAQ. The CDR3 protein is CASSSRLAGAVDTQYF. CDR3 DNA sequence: TGTGCCAGCAGCTCGCGACTAGCGGGAGCGGTAGATACGCAGTATTTT.

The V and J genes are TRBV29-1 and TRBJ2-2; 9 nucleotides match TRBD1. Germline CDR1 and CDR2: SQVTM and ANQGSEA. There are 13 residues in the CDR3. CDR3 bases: TGCTCTGGACAGGGGAGGGACACCGGGGAGCTGTTTTTT. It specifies CSGQGRDTGELFF.